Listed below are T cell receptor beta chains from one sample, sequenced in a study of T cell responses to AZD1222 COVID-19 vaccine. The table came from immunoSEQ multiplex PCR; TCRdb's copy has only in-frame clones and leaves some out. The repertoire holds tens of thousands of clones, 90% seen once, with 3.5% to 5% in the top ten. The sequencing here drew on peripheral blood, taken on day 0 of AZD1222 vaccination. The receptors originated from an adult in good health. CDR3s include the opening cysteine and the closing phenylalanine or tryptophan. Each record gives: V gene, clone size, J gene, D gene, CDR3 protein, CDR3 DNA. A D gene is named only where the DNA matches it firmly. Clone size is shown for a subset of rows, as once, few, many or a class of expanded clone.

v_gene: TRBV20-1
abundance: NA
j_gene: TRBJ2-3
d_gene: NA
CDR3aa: CSASLGEQDTQYF
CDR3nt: TGCAGTGCTAGTCTGGGAGAGCAAGATACGCAGTATTTT

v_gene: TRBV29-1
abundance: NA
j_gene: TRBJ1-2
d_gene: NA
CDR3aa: CSAGGGSHGYTF
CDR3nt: TGCAGCGCCGGGGGGGGTTCCCATGGCTACACCTTC

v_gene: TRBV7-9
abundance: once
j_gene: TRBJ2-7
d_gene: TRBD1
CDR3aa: CASSLTGMTDEQYF
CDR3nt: TGTGCCAGCAGCTTGACAGGGATGACGGACGAGCAGTACTTC

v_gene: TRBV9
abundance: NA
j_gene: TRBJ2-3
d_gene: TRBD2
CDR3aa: CASSVASGAASTDTQYF
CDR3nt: TGTGCCAGCAGCGTAGCTAGCGGGGCAGCTAGCACAGATACGCAGTATTTT

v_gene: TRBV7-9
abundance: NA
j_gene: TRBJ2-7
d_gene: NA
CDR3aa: CASSLAGPYEQYF
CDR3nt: TGTGCCAGCAGCTTAGCTGGGCCCTACGAGCAGTACTTC

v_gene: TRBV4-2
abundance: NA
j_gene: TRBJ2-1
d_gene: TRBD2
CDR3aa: CASSLRGVSSGTHNEQFF
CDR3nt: TGTGCCAGCAGCCTCAGGGGGGTATCTAGCGGGACCCACAATGAGCAGTTCTTC

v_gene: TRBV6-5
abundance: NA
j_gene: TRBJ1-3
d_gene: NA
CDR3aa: CASSNQGNTIYF
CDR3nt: TGTGCCAGCAGTAACCAAGGGAACACCATATATTTT

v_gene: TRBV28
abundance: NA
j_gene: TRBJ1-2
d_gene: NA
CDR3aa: CASSPPRGDGTYGYTF
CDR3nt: TGTGCCAGCAGTCCCCCCCGGGGGGACGGCACCTATGGCTACACCTTC

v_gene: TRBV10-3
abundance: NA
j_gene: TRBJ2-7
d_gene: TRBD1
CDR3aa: CAISGPGQGSSYEQYF
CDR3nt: TGTGCCATCAGTGGCCCCGGACAGGGCAGCTCCTACGAGCAGTACTTC

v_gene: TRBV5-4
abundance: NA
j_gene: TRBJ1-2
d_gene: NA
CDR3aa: CASSFTGGNYGYTF
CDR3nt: TGTGCCAGCAGCTTCACCGGGGGTAACTATGGCTACACCTTC

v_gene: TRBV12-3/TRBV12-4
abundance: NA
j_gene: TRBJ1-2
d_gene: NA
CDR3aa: CASSLRGLGYTF
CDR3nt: TGTGCCAGCAGTTTACGGGGGCTGGGCTACACCTTC

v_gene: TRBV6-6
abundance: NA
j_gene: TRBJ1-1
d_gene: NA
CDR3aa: CASSWTYPGTNEAFF
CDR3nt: TGTGCCAGCAGTTGGACCTACCCCGGGACAAATGAAGCTTTCTTT

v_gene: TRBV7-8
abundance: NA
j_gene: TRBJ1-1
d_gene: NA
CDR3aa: CASSLDSETPEAFF
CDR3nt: TGTGCCAGCAGCTTAGACAGTGAAACCCCCGAAGCTTTCTTT

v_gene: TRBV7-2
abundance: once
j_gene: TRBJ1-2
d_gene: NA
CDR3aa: CASSSLLVGADGYTF
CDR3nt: TGTGCCAGCAGCAGCTTATTAGTAGGGGCTGATGGCTACACCTTC

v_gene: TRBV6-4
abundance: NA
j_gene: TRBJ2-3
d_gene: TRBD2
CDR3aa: CASSLLFSGGTDTQYF
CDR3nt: TGTGCCAGCAGCTTACTCTTTAGCGGGGGCACAGATACGCAGTATTTT

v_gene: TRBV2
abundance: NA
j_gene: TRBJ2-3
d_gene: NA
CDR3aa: CASSDLPRGNPDTQYF
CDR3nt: TGTGCCAGCAGTGATCTTCCGCGAGGGAACCCAGATACGCAGTATTTT

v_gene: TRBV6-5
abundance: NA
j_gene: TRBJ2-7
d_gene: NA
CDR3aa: CASSYSRGSYEQYF
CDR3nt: TGTGCCAGCAGTTACTCTAGGGGGTCCTACGAGCAGTACTTC

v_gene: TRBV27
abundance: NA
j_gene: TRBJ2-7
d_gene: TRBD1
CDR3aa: CASSLSFNSDRVYEQYF
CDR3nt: TGTGCCAGCAGTTTATCGTTCAACTCGGACAGGGTCTACGAGCAGTACTTC

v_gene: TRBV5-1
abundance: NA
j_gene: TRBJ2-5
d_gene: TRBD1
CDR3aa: CASIRTGTPQETQYF
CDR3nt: TGCGCCAGCATACGGACAGGGACCCCACAAGAGACCCAGTACTTC

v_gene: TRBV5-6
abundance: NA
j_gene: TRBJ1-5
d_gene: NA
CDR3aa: CASSLYGADQPQHF
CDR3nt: TGTGCCAGCAGCTTGTACGGAGCTGATCAGCCCCAGCATTTT

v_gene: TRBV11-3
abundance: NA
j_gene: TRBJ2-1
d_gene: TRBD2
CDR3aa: CASSSPAGGLAGGLLDEQFF
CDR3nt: TGTGCCAGCAGCTCCCCAGCAGGGGGACTAGCGGGAGGCTTGTTGGATGAGCAGTTCTTC

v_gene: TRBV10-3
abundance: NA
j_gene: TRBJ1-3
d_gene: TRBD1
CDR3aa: CAISDGQGDTIYF
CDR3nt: TGTGCCATCAGTGATGGGCAGGGGGACACCATATATTTT

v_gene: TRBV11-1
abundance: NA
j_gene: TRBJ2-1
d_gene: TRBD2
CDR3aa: CASSSGGRNEQFF
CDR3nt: TGTGCCAGCAGCTCGGGAGGGAGGAATGAGCAGTTCTTC

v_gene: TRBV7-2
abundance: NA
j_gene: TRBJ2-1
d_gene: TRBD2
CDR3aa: CASSLTSGNNEQFF
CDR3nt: TGTGCCAGCAGCTTAACTAGCGGGAACAATGAGCAGTTCTTC

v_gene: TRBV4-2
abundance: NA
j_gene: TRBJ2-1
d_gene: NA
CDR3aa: CASSRFDRNYNEQFF
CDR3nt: TGTGCCAGCAGCCGATTTGACAGGAACTACAATGAGCAGTTCTTC

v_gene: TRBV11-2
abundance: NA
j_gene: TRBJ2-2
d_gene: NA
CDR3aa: CASSFDGYTGELFF
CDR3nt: TGTGCCAGCAGCTTTGACGGATACACCGGGGAGCTGTTTTTT